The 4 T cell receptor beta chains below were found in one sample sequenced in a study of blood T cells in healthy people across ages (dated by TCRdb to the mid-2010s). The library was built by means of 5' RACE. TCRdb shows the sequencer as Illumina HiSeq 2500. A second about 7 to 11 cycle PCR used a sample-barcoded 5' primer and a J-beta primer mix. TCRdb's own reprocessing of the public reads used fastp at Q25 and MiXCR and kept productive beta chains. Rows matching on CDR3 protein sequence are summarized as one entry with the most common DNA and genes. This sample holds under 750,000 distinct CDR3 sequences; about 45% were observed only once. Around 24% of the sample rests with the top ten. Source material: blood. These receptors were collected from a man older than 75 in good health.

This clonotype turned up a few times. The chain's CDR3 is CASKRAGSSSDGGYTF. The CDR3 nucleotides read TGTGCCAGCAAGAGGGCAGGGAGCTCGTCGGATGGGGGCTACACCTTC. The chain joins TRBV6-5 to TRBJ1-2; weak D call: TRBD1 (5 bases). The V gene's germline CDR1 is MNHEY and CDR2 SVGAGI. Trimming took 7 bases from V and 8 from J, leaving 26 bases between them. CDR3 length: 16 residues.

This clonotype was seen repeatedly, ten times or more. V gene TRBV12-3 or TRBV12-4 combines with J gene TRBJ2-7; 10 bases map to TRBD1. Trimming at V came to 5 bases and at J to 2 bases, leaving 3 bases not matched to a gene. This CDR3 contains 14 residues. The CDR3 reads CASSTGTGAYEQYF. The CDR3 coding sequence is TGTGCCAGCAGTACCGGGACAGGGGCCTACGAGCAGTACTTC.

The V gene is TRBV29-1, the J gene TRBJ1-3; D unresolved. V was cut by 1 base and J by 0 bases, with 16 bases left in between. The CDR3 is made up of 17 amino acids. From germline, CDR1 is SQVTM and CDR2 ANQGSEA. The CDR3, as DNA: TGCAGCGTTGAAGTCTTTTCTCGGGCCTTCTCTGGAAACACCATATATTTT. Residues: CSVEVFSRAFSGNTIYF. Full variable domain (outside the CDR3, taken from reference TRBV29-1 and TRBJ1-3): SAVISQKPSRDICQRGTSLTIQCQVDSQVTMMFWYRQQPGQSLTLIATANQGSEATYESGFVIDKFPISRPNLTFSTLTVSNMSPEDSSIYLCSVEVFSRAFSGNTIYFGEGSWLTVV.

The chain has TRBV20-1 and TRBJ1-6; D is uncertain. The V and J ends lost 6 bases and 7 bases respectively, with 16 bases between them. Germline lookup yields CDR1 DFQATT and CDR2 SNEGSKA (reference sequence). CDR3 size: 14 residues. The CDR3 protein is CSATHRGRNSPLHF. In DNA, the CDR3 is TGCAGTGCCACTCACAGAGGGCGGAATTCACCCCTCCACTTT.